A single sample gave rise to the 3 T cell receptor beta chains below, sequenced in a study of blood T cells in healthy people across ages. PCR was performed a second time for roughly 7 to 11 cycles using a sample-barcoded 5' primer and a J-beta primer mix. Each CDR3 protein is one row after TCRdb ran MiXCR on the 5' RACE reads. The data contain roughly 800,000 distinct CDR3 sequences, just under 25% of them singletons. These data also formed part of another study, on T cells of mothers and their children.

The sample comprised blood. These receptors were obtained from a boy aged 5-17 years in good health.

This clonotype appeared a few times. The V and J genes are TRBV29-1 and TRBJ2-5; D is perhaps TRBD2 (6 bases). The DNA end is a closer match to TRBJ2-7, so the J assignment may be wrong. The CDR3 consists of 13 residues. Looked up from germline, CDR1 is SQVTM and CDR2 is ANQGSEA. The CDR3 loop is CSVAGLGTYEQYF. The CDR3 DNA reads TGCAGCGTTGCGGGACTGGGAACCTACGAGCAGTACTTC.

This clonotype has just a few counts. This chain uses TRBV5-1 with TRBJ2-3; TRBD2 aligns across 11 bases. CDR3 length: 16 amino acids. Germline loops: CDR1 SGHRS, CDR2 YFSETQ. The trim removed 2 bases at V and 4 bases at J, leaving 6 bases unmatched. The CDR3, as DNA: TGCGCCAGCAGCTTTCGGCTAGCGGGAGGTGCAGATACGCAGTATTTT. It specifies CASSFRLAGGADTQYF. The full variable domain, with the rest looked up from reference TRBV5-1 and TRBJ2-3, is KAGVTQTPRYLIKTRGQQVTLSCSPISGHRSVSWYQQTPGQGLQFLFEYFSETQRNKGNFPGRFSGRQFSNSRSEMNVSTLELGDSALYLCASSFRLAGGADTQYFGPGTRLTVL.

This clonotype was seen a few times. V and J are TRBV20-1 and TRBJ2-7, with D unresolved. Germline V CDR1 and CDR2: DFQATT, SNEGSKA (reference sequence). Between the trimmed V and J ends, which lost 2 bases and 0 bases, there was a span of 8 bases. CDR3 size: 13 residues. The CDR3 DNA sequence: TGCAGTGCTAGAAGAAGGAGCTCCTACGAGCAGTACTTC. Encoded protein: CSARRRSSYEQYF.